This T cell receptor beta chain was found in a study of regulatory T cells in long-lasting Graves disease. Across the whole study: Over-5-year antithyroid drug use with positive TSH receptor antibodies defined persistent Graves' disease in the study.

As for time point: persistent/refractory GD, antithyroid drugs over 5 years with positive TRAb. Generation of the TCR library employed RNA extracted from PBMCs. Graves' disease diagnoses followed American Thyroid Association guidelines. A single count supports this clonotype. Its antigen is unidentified. The germline V gene encodes CDR1 SGHVS and CDR2 FQNEAQ. The V gene lost 1 base and the J gene lost 3 bases, with 7 bases spanning the gap. The CDR3 runs 13 residues. Investigators prepared the TCR beta libraries by applying iRepertoire HTBI primers and Arm-PCR of CDR3 regions. TCRdb re-called the multiplex PCR reads with MiXCR, one entry per CDR3 protein. The repertoire holds 350,000 to 500,000 distinct CDR3 sequences, with around 20% as singletons. Study-level results: For persistent Graves' patients, TCR diversity was lower than for newly diagnosed ones. Persistent disease preferred TRBV28, TRBJ1-2 and TRBJ2-5.

The TCR was taken from a female donor with Graves disease. J is TRBJ2-7 and V is TRBV7-8; D not certain. The sample consisted of peripheral blood mononuclear cells (PBMCs), taken when the disease was refractory, from a patient treated with antithyroid drugs. The CDR3 DNA reads as TGTGCCAGCAGCTTAGATGTCAACTACGAGCAGTACTTC. Amino acid sequence: CASSLDVNYEQYF.